The next 30 T cell receptor beta chains were all read from a single sample in a study of blood T cell repertoires in COVID-19. The data were produced by immunoSEQ multiplex PCR, yet TCRdb's version contains in-frame clones alone and is incomplete. This sample has about 98,000 clones; over 70% occur once, and the top ten carry approximately 4%. Sequenced: peripheral blood. The source is a man aged 55 to 70 with acute or convalescent COVID-19.

The V and J genes are TRBV5-1 and TRBJ1-1, with D tentatively TRBD1 (5 bases). Germline V gene data show CDR1 as SGHRS and CDR2 as YFSETQ. This CDR3 has 15 residues. Trimming cost V 3 bases and J 0 bases, with 12 bases left between them. CDR3 DNA: TGCGCCAGCAGCTGGGGGGTAGGAGTGAACACTGAAGCTTTCTTT. Residues: CASSWGVGVNTEAFF.

The rearrangement joins TRBV5-1 to TRBJ1-4; TRBD1 matches 7 bases. The length of the CDR3 is 13 residues. V lost 4 bases, J lost 5 bases, and 2 bases stayed unmatched. Per germline, CDR1 SGHRS and CDR2 YFSETQ. CDR3 in amino acids: CASSQTGNEKLFF. CDR3 bases: TGCGCCAGCAGCCAGACAGGGAATGAAAAACTGTTTTTT.

The V gene is TRBV7-9, the J gene TRBJ1-1, with unresolved D. Germline CDR1 reads SEHNR; CDR2 reads FQNEAQ (reference sequence). This CDR3 is built from 14 residues. Deletions cut 5 bases from V and 6 bases from J, with 16 bases between. CDR3 sequence reads: CASSEVLVRAEAFF. In DNA, the CDR3 is TGTGCCAGCAGCGAAGTCCTGGTCCGCGCTGAAGCTTTCTTT. The full variable domain, completed using reference TRBV7-9 and TRBJ1-1, is DTGVSQNPRHKITKRGQNVTFRCDPISEHNRLYWYRQTLGQGPEFLTYFQNEAQLEKSRLLSDRFSAERPKGSFSTLEIQRTEQGDSAMYLCASSEVLVRAEAFFGQGTRLTVV.

Many counts were recorded for this clone. An end of the junction differs from the germline gene, which may be a read error. The chain has TRBV7-2 and TRBJ1-2; D not resolved. Germline CDR1 reads SGHTA; CDR2 reads FQGNSA. The CDR3 loop spans 12 amino acids. The CDR3 nucleotides read TGTGCCAGCAGCTTAGCGTCCGGGATCTCCGCCTTC. As protein: CASSLASGISAF.

This clone was seen a few times. The chain recombines TRBV24-1 with TRBJ1-4; TRBD1 is a possible D gene (6 bases). Trimming removed 7 bases from V and 4 bases from J, with 9 bases in between. The CDR3 is made up of 13 amino acids. Germline V gives CDR1 KGHDR, CDR2 SFDVKD. The CDR3 region is CATRGADNEKLFF. CDR3 sequence (DNA): TGTGCCACCAGGGGGGCGGATAATGAAAAACTGTTTTTT.

The rearrangement uses TRBV7-2 and TRBJ2-5, with D maybe TRBD2 (5 bases). CDR1 and CDR2 from the germline V gene are SGHTA and FQGNSA. The CDR3 consists of 16 residues. The V gene lost 0 bases and the J gene lost 4 bases, with 15 bases spanning the gap. This CDR3 is CASSLAISAWRETQYF. The DNA for the CDR3 is TGTGCCAGCAGCTTAGCGATTAGCGCGTGGAGAGAGACCCAGTACTTC.

Only a few counts were recorded for this clone. The V call is TRBV3-1 (or the pseudogene TRBV3-2), the J call TRBJ2-1, with 11 bases fitting TRBD2. There are 14 residues in the CDR3. The V and J ends lost 7 bases and 9 bases, in that order; junction bases with no gene match: 8. The germline gives CDR1 LGHDT, CDR2 YNNKEL (reference sequence). CDR3 sequence reads: CASTLAGGASEQFF. DNA for the CDR3: TGTGCCAGCACCCTAGCGGGAGGCGCGAGTGAGCAGTTCTTC.

V usage is TRBV5-8 and J usage is TRBJ2-7; 12 positions match TRBD2. The CDR3 is made up of 14 amino acids. J was trimmed by 3 bases and V by 4 bases; bases with no gene match: 2. Germline lookup yields CDR1 SGHTS and CDR2 YDEGEE. The CDR3 DNA is TGTGCCAGCAGCCGACTAGCGGGAGTCTACGAGCAGTACGTC. Its translation: CASSRLAGVYEQYV.

V is TRBV24-1 and J is TRBJ1-2; weak D call: TRBD1 (5 bases). The CDR3 loop spans 15 amino acids. The germline gives CDR1 KGHDR, CDR2 SFDVKD. Trimming removed 4 bases from V and 8 bases from J, with 19 bases in between. The CDR3 region is CATSDQSQVLHGYTF. The CDR3 nucleotides are TGTGCCACCAGTGACCAGTCACAGGTCCTACACGGCTACACCTTC.

The chain joins TRBV3-1 (or the pseudogene TRBV3-2) to TRBJ1-2; weak D call: TRBD1 (5 bases). Germline CDR1 is LGHDT and CDR2 is YNNKEL (reference sequence). The length of the CDR3 is 14 residues. V lost 6 bases to trimming and J lost 1 base, with 12 bases between them. This chain's CDR3 is CASSIKGYNYGYTF. The DNA for the CDR3 is TGTGCCAGCAGTATTAAGGGGTATAACTATGGCTACACCTTC.

J is TRBJ2-1 and V is TRBV30; the match to TRBD2 covers 10 bases. Trimming removed 7 bases from V and 7 bases from J; junction bases left unmatched: 10. The CDR3 length is 14 residues. Germline V CDR1 and CDR2: GTSNPN, SVGIG (reference sequence). The CDR3 sequence is CALKSGRALNEQFF. The DNA for the CDR3 is TGTGCCTTGAAAAGCGGGAGGGCCTTGAATGAGCAGTTCTTC.

This clone was observed once. This chain connects TRBV2 to TRBJ1-2, with TRBD1 matching 10 bases. CDR1 and CDR2 (germline): SNHLY, FYNNEI. Trimming cost V 4 bases and J 3 bases; bases outside gene matches: 5. CDR3 size: 15 residues. The CDR3 reads CASSGGQGTYYGYTF. The DNA of the CDR3 is TGTGCCAGCAGTGGGGGACAGGGGACCTACTATGGCTACACCTTC.

The chain joins TRBV5-6 to TRBJ2-1; possible D gene TRBD2, 6 bases. Germline loops: CDR1 SGHDT, CDR2 YYEEEE. The CDR3 contains 17 residues. The V gene lost 4 bases and the J gene lost 0 bases, with 17 bases spanning the gap. In DNA, the CDR3 is TGTGCCAGCAGCAACCTACCCGGGACTCACTCCTACAATGAGCAGTTCTTC. Encoded protein: CASSNLPGTHSYNEQFF.

This clone was detected once. This sequence joins TRBV11-2 and TRBJ2-1, with 11 nucleotides matching TRBD2. V gave up 0 bases and J gave up 13 bases; unmatched junction bases: 17. The germline V gene encodes CDR1 SGHAT and CDR2 FQNNGV. This CDR3 is built from 18 residues. This CDR3 reads CASSLDLFKGRSGGDQFF. CDR3 nucleotides: TGTGCCAGCAGCTTAGATCTCTTTAAAGGGCGTAGCGGGGGGGACCAGTTCTTC.

The V gene is TRBV23-1, the J gene TRBJ1-2; 7 nucleotides match TRBD1. TRBV23-1 qualifies as an ORF whose function is uncertain. This CDR3 is built from 14 residues. Germline trimming cut 3 bases from V and 6 bases from J; bases unmatched to any gene: 7. The CDR3: CASSQKTGVDGYTF. CDR3 DNA sequence: TGCGCCAGCAGTCAGAAAACAGGGGTGGATGGCTACACCTTC.

The chain carries TRBV19 and TRBJ1-2; the match to TRBD1 covers 8 bases. The CDR3 totals 13 residues. Germline V CDR1 and CDR2: LNHDA, SQIVND (reference sequence). V dropped 5 bases and J dropped 7; count of bases not matched to a gene: 6. The CDR3 bases are TGTGCCAGTAGTTTCCAGGGGGCTTTTGGCTACACCTTC. Amino acid sequence: CASSFQGAFGYTF.

The chain couples TRBV14 to TRBJ2-1, with 11 bases lining up with TRBD2. The CDR3 length is 17 residues. Trimming took 2 bases from V and 4 from J; bases not matched to a gene: 7. Looked up from germline, CDR1 is SGHDN and CDR2 is FVKESK. The CDR3 nucleotides read TGTGCCAGCAGCCAACCACCGCTAGCGGGAGGTTACAATGAGCAGTTCTTC. Protein sequence: CASSQPPLAGGYNEQFF.

V gene TRBV7-6 combines with J gene TRBJ2-1; 8 positions agree with TRBD1. This CDR3 comprises 14 residues. Germline lookup yields CDR1 SGHVS and CDR2 FNYEAQ. Trimming removed 4 bases from V and 4 bases from J; junction bases left unmatched: 3. CDR3 region: CASSWGQAYNEQFF. The CDR3 nucleotides read TGTGCCAGCAGCTGGGGACAGGCTTACAATGAGCAGTTCTTC.

The rearrangement joins TRBV18 to TRBJ2-1, with 7 bases identical to TRBD1. The CDR3 spans 15 residues. V lost 3 bases, J lost 7 bases, and 9 bases stayed unmatched. Germline V lookup: CDR1 KGHSH, CDR2 LQKENI. CDR3 loop: CASSPGQTGVNEQFF. The CDR3, as DNA: TGTGCCAGCTCACCGGGACAGACCGGGGTTAATGAGCAGTTCTTC.

The chain has TRBV11-3 and TRBJ1-2, with TRBD1 as a possible D gene (5 bases). V lost 0 bases and J 0 bases, leaving 8 bases between the germline ends. CDR1 and CDR2 from the germline V gene are SGHNT and YENEEA. The CDR3 covers 15 residues. The CDR3 region is CASSLDPGPNYGYTF. The CDR3 DNA reads TGTGCCAGCAGCTTAGATCCAGGGCCTAACTATGGCTACACCTTC.

Here the CDR3 reads CASSLSGLAGVEQFF. The CDR3, as DNA: TGTGCCAGCAGCTTATCGGGACTAGCGGGGGTTGAGCAGTTCTTC. The chain has TRBV7-9 and TRBJ2-1, with 14 bases matching TRBD2. Trimming removed 2 bases from V and 9 bases from J; junction bases left unmatched: 3. Germline V lookup: CDR1 SEHNR, CDR2 FQNEAQ (reference sequence). This CDR3 spans 15 amino acids. The full variable domain, its missing parts supplied by reference TRBV7-9 and TRBJ2-1, is DTGVSQNPRHKITKRGQNVTFRCDPISEHNRLYWYRQTLGQGPEFLTYFQNEAQLEKSRLLSDRFSAERPKGSFSTLEIQRTEQGDSAMYLCASSLSGLAGVEQFFGPGTRLTVL.

The rearrangement joins TRBV6-5 to TRBJ1-2; D gene unclear. Trimming took 6 bases from V and 8 from J, leaving 22 bases between them. Germline CDR1 reads MNHEY; CDR2 reads SVGAGI. This CDR3 spans 15 amino acids. Here the CDR3 DNA reads TGTGCCAGCAGGCCCACGTGGGTGGGAGCTCAAGGCTACACCTTC. As protein: CASRPTWVGAQGYTF.

The J gene is TRBJ1-4, the V gene TRBV18, with D tentatively TRBD1 (5 bases). The CDR3 covers 15 residues. Germline V gene sequence: CDR1 KGHSH, CDR2 LQKENI. With 2 bases removed from V and 7 bases from J, the gap between germline ends came to 14 bases. The CDR3 coding sequence is TGTGCCAGCTCACCAAGCGCTTTAAGGGGTGAAAAACTGTTTTTT. Residues: CASSPSALRGEKLFF.

The CDR3 loop is CASSPSQPGYDNQPQHF. CDR3 coding DNA: TGTGCCAGCTCACCTTCCCAACCGGGTTATGACAATCAGCCCCAGCATTTT. This chain joins TRBV18 and TRBJ1-5; D not certain. This CDR3 contains 17 residues. Germline V gene sequence: CDR1 KGHSH, CDR2 LQKENI. Trimming took off 3 bases at V and 3 bases at J, with 18 bases between the two ends.

V is TRBV4-1 and J is TRBJ2-1; D remains ambiguous. The CDR3 consists of 14 residues. Germline V lookup: CDR1 MGHRA, CDR2 YSYEKL. Trimming took off 2 bases at V and 1 base at J, with 6 bases between the two ends. The CDR3 DNA is TGCGCCAGCAGCCAACGGTATTCCTACAATGAGCAGTTCTTC. Translated: CASSQRYSYNEQFF.

CDR3 sequence: CASSYVAGDAYNEQFF. For the CDR3, the DNA is TGTGCCAGCAGTTACGTAGCGGGGGACGCCTACAATGAGCAGTTCTTC. The chain joins TRBV6-5 to TRBJ2-1; 9 bases line up with TRBD2. Losses at the gene ends were 2 bases for V and 2 bases for J; bases not matched to a gene: 4. The CDR3 is 16 residues long. CDR1 and CDR2 from the germline V gene are MNHEY and SVGAGI.

The chain has TRBV19 and TRBJ1-6; no firm D call. This CDR3 region has 12 residues. V lost 4 bases, J lost 5 bases, and 3 bases lay in between. Per the germline V gene, CDR1 is LNHDA and CDR2 is SQIVND (reference sequence). The CDR3 spells CASSTHNSPLHF. CDR3 nucleotide sequence: TGTGCCAGTAGTACTCATAATTCACCCCTCCACTTT.

The V call is TRBV28, the J call TRBJ2-3; D might be TRBD1 (6 bases). Per germline, CDR1 MDHEN and CDR2 SYDVKM. The CDR3 is made up of 15 amino acids. Deletions cut 4 bases from V and 7 bases from J, with 18 bases between. The CDR3 is CASSSGQGNWNTQYF. In DNA, the CDR3 is TGTGCCAGCAGTTCTGGCCAGGGGAATTGGAATACGCAGTATTTT.

V gene TRBV11-2 combines with J gene TRBJ2-7; TRBD1 matches 10 bases. Trimming took 5 bases from V and 4 from J; bases not matched to a gene: 5. CDR1 is SGHAT and CDR2 is FQNNGV in the germline V gene. The CDR3 is 14 amino acids. The chain's CDR3 is CASSIGTGEYEQYF. The CDR3, as DNA: TGTGCCAGCAGCATCGGGACAGGGGAATACGAGCAGTACTTC.

The V gene is TRBV11-2, the J gene TRBJ2-3; 10 nucleotides match TRBD2. The CDR3 loop spans 16 amino acids. Germline CDR1 SGHAT, CDR2 FQNNGV. V lost 4 bases, J lost 0 bases, and 4 bases stayed unmatched. CDR3 coding DNA: TGTGCCAGCAGCTCACCGACTAGCGGGAGCACAGATACGCAGTATTTT. This gives the protein CASSSPTSGSTDTQYF.